This TCR beta chain was captured by sequencing in a study of CD8 T cells in ankylosing spondylitis listed by TCRdb under 2017. Regarding the research as a whole: The study profiled T cell receptor beta repertoires in healthy donors and ankylosing spondylitis patients to find disease-linked TCR variants. The full study cohort was made up of about two dozen ankylosing spondylitis patients and more than 90 healthy donors. Peripheral blood samples were taken, and synovial fluid was additionally collected from ankylosing spondylitis patients. Study-wide conclusions, independent of this receptor: Significant enrichment of the disease-linked clones was reported in matched synovial fluid samples from ankylosing spondylitis patients. A CD8+ phenotype was shown by the disease-linked clones, which were found at relatively low frequencies in peripheral blood. Blood from ankylosing spondylitis patients appeared to be characterized by a TCR beta motif composed of eight highly homologous amino acid variants. Some motif variants were previously reported in synovial fluid and blood of reactive arthritis patients, suggesting common disease-initiation mechanisms.

On this clonotype itself: Its antigen is currently not known. Base qualities were left out, and no much larger clone turns up one base away.

Synovial fluid samples were matched to blood samples from the same ankylosing spondylitis patients. Sequencer: Illumina HiSeq 2500. Quantitative 5'-RACE with molecular barcodes was used to prepare TCR beta libraries. From the authors' description of their analysis: To identify disease-linked TCR variants, a new computational method was used, one built on a probabilistic model of VDJ rearrangement. Through fastp at Q25 and MiXCR, TCRdb rebuilt clones from the public reads, retaining in-frame beta chains. Each entry merges the rows of one CDR3 protein and shows their most common DNA and genes. TCRdb, not the authors, supplied the V and J calls. The sample profile shows some 130,000 distinct CDR3 sequences; 7% to 10% of them were found once. The top ten clones comprise 7.3% of the sample. The material sequenced was synovial fluid, either unsorted or a sorted T cell fraction (not recorded which). The sequence was collected from a male donor with ankylosing spondylitis.

The sequence in DNA is TGTGCCAGCAGCTTGAGGCCCTCCTACGAGCAGTACTTC. This gives the protein CASSLRPSYEQYF. The V and J segments used are TRBV7-6 and TRBJ2-7, with the D segment identity uncertain. The CDR3 spans 13 residues, from the cysteine through the phenylalanine. Just CDR3 DNA is preserved here, 39 bases in frame from base 1. According to the germline V gene, CDR1 reads SGHVS and CDR2 reads FNYEAQ. V sheds 3 bases and J sheds 0 bases, leaving 6 bases between their ends.